This TCR beta chain was recorded in a study of early T cells in non-severe SARS-CoV-2 infection. Only a few counts were recorded for this clonotype. This CDR3 spans 15 amino acids. The ends were cut back, 7 bases at V and 1 base at J, with 12 bases in the middle. The germline V gene encodes CDR1 SGHRS and CDR2 YFSETQ. TCRdb called the 5' RACE reads again in MiXCR, with one record for every CDR3 protein. This sample has tens of thousands of distinct CDR3 sequences, with roughly 5.9% found just once. This receptor was identified in an adult who was a healthcare worker with PCR-confirmed SARS-CoV-2 infection or an uninfected control (not recorded which). The chain links TRBV5-1 to TRBJ2-6, with a tentative D call TRBD2 (6 bases). What was sequenced was whole blood. CDR3 sequence reads: CASRRDGSGANVLTF. Here the CDR3 DNA reads TGCGCCAGCCGGAGGGATGGATCTGGGGCCAACGTCCTGACTTTC.